This TCR beta chain stems from a study of cytomegalovirus exposure and HLA in healthy donors. Points from the study as a whole: TCR association rates varied by HLA locus in a later analysis, with DRB1 highest and HLA-C lowest.

With 0 bases clipped from V and 6 bases from J, the junction kept 5 bases outside the gene matches. The CDR3 runs 15 residues. Germline V CDR1 and CDR2: SGDLS, YYNGEE. As regards this clone: What it binds is unknown.

PCR used 60 Vbeta primers and 13 Jbeta primers. Only in-frame clones appear in the TCRdb table, and some are missing; sequencing was by immunoSEQ multiplex PCR. Seen here are about 180,000 clones, 80% to 90% observed once, and the top ten hold about 1.3%. What was sequenced was PBMCs. This clonotype was obtained from a girl aged 2 to 10 in good health and CMV-seropositive. V and J are TRBV9 and TRBJ2-1; 8 bases are shared with TRBD2. The CDR3 coding sequence is TGTGCCAGCAGCGTAGGGCGGGAGGTTCCCAATGAGCAGTTCTTC. Protein product: CASSVGREVPNEQFF.